This is a list of T cell receptor beta chains from one sample in a study of shared clonotypes between healthy human individuals. Measured with immunoSEQ multiplex PCR; TCRdb has only the in-frame clones, and not every one. The table shows approximately 2,200,000 clones, with 93% occurring only once. The sample was naive CD8+ T cells from PBMCs. The receptors were sampled from a man aged 18 to 29 in good health. Some clones in this sample may be carry-over from other donors' samples. CDR3s leave out the opening cysteine and the closing phenylalanine or tryptophan.

length	J	V	CDR3
17	TRBJ2-1	TRBV9	ASSVELAGVVGAYNEQF
11	TRBJ1-5	TRBV4-1	ASSQVSGQPQH
14	TRBJ2-5	TRBV7-9	ASSKRTSGSLETQY
11	TRBJ2-7	TRBV6-5	ASSYSTGYEQY
13	TRBJ1-2	TRBV28	ASSLAGTNNYGYT
11	TRBJ1-2	TRBV27	ASQGDRAYGYT
12	TRBJ2-3	TRBV27	ASSYGGVADTQY
14	TRBJ2-3	TRBV19	ASSMASGSFTDTQY
13	TRBJ2-5	TRBV19	ASSIDEAGQETQY
12	TRBJ2-3	TRBV7-6	ASSLGGPLRTQY
14	TRBJ2-7	TRBV6-6	ASSYIGQGVRNEQY
12	TRBJ2-3	TRBV30	AWSHLAGGDTQY
10	TRBJ2-7	TRBV7-9	ASHSGAYEQY
14	TRBJ2-1	TRBV29-1	SVEDLTRTSYNEQF
13	TRBJ2-7	TRBV19	ASSARLAGSYEQY
15	TRBJ1-3	TRBV10-3	APFRPLGKYSGNTIY
11	TRBJ1-2	TRBV21-1	ASSDRGNYGYT
12	TRBJ2-5	TRBV28	ASSSSGTQETQY
13	TRBJ2-1	TRBV28	ASSRDSERDNEQF
13	TRBJ1-1	TRBV28	ASSSSRVGNTEAF
13	TRBJ2-3	TRBV2	ASSESWGEKDTQY
15	TRBJ2-2	TRBV7-6	ASSFRAGGPTTGELF
12	TRBJ2-7	TRBV28	ASSGVSPWYEQY
15	TRBJ2-1	TRBV19	ASRTSGRAISYNEQF
15	TRBJ2-7	TRBV27	ASSPTRTSGAPYEQY
12	TRBJ2-7	TRBV7-9	ASSHPGQGSEQY
11	TRBJ2-2	TRBV19	AGRVSNTGELF
12	TRBJ2-3	TRBV7-3	ASSPIPSADTQY
11	TRBJ2-7	TRBV4-1	ASSQGRSYEQY
11	TRBJ1-2	TRBV19	ASSILTGNGYT
11	TRBJ2-7	TRBV5-1	ASSLGPTYEQY
12	TRBJ1-2	TRBV27	ASSLVGTYWGYT
13	TRBJ2-7	TRBV6-1	ASSEIDGKGYEQY
14	TRBJ1-2	TRBV7-6	ASSLAAGGTWYGYT
14	TRBJ2-3	TRBV27	ASSLRTRGGTDTQY